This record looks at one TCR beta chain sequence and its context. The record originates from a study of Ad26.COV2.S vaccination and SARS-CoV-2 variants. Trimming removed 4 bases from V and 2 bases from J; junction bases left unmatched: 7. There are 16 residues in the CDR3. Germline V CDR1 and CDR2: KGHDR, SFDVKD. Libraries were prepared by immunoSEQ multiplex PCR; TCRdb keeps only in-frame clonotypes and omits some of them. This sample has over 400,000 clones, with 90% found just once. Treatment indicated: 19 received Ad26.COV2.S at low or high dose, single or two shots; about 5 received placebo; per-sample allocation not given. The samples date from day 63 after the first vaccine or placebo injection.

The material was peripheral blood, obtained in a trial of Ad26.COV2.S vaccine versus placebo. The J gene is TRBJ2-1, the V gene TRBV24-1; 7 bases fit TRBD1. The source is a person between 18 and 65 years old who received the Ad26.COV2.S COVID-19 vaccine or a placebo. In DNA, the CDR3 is TGTGCCACCAGTGACCCGGGACAGCTGACCTACAATGAGCAGTTCTTC. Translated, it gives CATSDPGQLTYNEQFF.